This T cell receptor beta chain was profiled in a study of CD8 T cells in ankylosing spondylitis. TCRdb fed the 5' RACE reads into MiXCR, producing one record per CDR3 protein. The sample holds approximately 240,000 distinct CDR3 sequences, more than 9% seen once. This CDR3 region has 15 residues. V lost 1 base to trimming and J lost 4 bases; unmatched junction nucleotides: 7. Germline V gene sequence: CDR1 GTSNPN, CDR2 SVGIG (reference sequence). This clonotype was counted at least ten times. No antigen is known for it. Study-level points and caveats: It was reported that disease-linked clones were significantly enriched in matched ankylosing spondylitis synovial fluid. A TCR beta motif of several highly homologous variants appeared characteristic of ankylosing spondylitis blood. CD8+ cells made up the disease-linked clones, which were relatively rare in peripheral blood.

The J gene is TRBJ2-7, the V gene TRBV30, with TRBD2 matching 10 bases. The sequenced sample was blood, either unsorted or a sorted T cell fraction (not recorded which). This TCR derives from a male donor with ankylosing spondylitis or in good health (not recorded which). CDR3 residues: CAWSEGLAPFYEQYF. The DNA of the CDR3 is TGTGCCTGGAGTGAGGGACTAGCGCCTTTTTACGAGCAGTACTTC.